The entry that follows covers one T cell receptor (beta chain) sequence. What it recognizes is unknown. J lost 5 bases, V lost 5 bases, and 8 bases had no gene match. This CDR3 region has 15 residues. Germline V gene data show CDR1 as SEHNR and CDR2 as FQNEAQ (reference sequence). These data are taken from a study of T cell responses to AZD1222 COVID-19 vaccine. Sequencing was performed with immunoSEQ multiplex PCR; in TCRdb, only in-frame clones are kept and a portion is missing. The table includes over 120,000 clones, about 91% detected once. Study-wide results and limits: There were vaccine-associated CD4 TCRs across spike, dominant at 160-218 and 743-854. Of the AZD1222 recipients, only 5 to 7 were seropositive at baseline. It should be noted that donors were predominantly white British and more often female, and clonal diversity was possibly underestimated. The study sampled repertoires only after the peak T cell response.

The material was peripheral blood, obtained 28 days after the second AZD1222 dose. The receptor comes from an adult who received the AZD1222 COVID-19 vaccine. This chain connects TRBV7-9 to TRBJ1-5, with 8 nucleotides matching TRBD1. CDR3 bases: TGTGCCAGCAGCAATTCCGGGACAGGATATCAGCCCCAGCATTTT. It is translated as CASSNSGTGYQPQHF.